Shown below are 3 T cell receptor beta chains from a single sample sequenced in a study of vaccination effects on CD4 cells after COVID-19. These TCRs' antigens remain unknown. Data came from immunoSEQ multiplex PCR; TCRdb stores just in-frame clones and leaves some out. The table records 35,000 to 40,000 clones, approximately 82% of them present only once. ViraFEST expansion of antigen-specific CD4+ T cells with viral peptide pools preceded sequencing. Having been cultured for around nine days, the cells underwent CD4+ T cell isolation. Two doses of either BNT162b2 or mRNA-1273 were given to each participant. The sample in question was CD4+ T cells from PBMCs cultured with HCoV-NL63 spike peptides, obtained after COVID-19 vaccination. The origin of the receptors is a human donor who received a COVID-19 vaccine. Some clones in this sample may be carry-over from other donors' samples.

The rearrangement uses TRBV6-1 and TRBJ1-4; unclear D gene. This CDR3 has 14 residues. CDR1 and CDR2 (germline): MNHNS, SASEGT. Trimming took 3 bases from V and 3 from J, leaving 8 bases between them. CDR3 amino acids: CASSERLANEKLFF. The CDR3 bases are TGTGCCAGCAGTGAGAGGCTAGCTAATGAAAAACTGTTTTTT.

The rearrangement links TRBV3-1 (or the pseudogene TRBV3-2) to TRBJ2-7, with 10 bases that match TRBD2. This CDR3 is 15 amino acids long. Germline values: CDR1 LGHDT, CDR2 YNNKEL (reference sequence). The V and J ends lost 1 base and 7 bases, in that order; junction bases with no gene match: 7. The CDR3 protein is CASSQGGSGGLEQYV. As DNA, the CDR3 is TGTGCCAGCAGCCAAGGGGGTAGCGGGGGGCTAGAGCAGTACGTC.

The V gene is TRBV9, the J gene TRBJ2-3; no clear D. The germline V and J ends were trimmed by 4 bases and 5 bases, with 8 bases remaining between them. The CDR3 runs 12 residues. The V gene's germline CDR1 is SGDLS and CDR2 YYNGEE. Here the CDR3 DNA reads TGTGCCAGCAGCCCACAGCAAGATACGCAGTATTTT. Translating it yields CASSPQQDTQYF.